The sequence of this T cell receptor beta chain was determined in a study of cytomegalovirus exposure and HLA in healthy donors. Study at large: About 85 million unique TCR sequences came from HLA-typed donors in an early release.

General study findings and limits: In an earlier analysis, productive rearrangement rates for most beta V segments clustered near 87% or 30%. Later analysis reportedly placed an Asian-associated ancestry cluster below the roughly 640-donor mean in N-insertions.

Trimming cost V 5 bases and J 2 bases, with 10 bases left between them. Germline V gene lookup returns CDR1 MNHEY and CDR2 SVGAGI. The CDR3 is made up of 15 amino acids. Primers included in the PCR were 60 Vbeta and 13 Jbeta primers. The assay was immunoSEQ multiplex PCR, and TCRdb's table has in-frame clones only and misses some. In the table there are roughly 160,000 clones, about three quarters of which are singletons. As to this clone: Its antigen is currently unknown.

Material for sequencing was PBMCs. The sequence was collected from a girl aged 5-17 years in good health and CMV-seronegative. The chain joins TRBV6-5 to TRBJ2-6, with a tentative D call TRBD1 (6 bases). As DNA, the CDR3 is TGTGCCAGCAGTCCCCCAGGGGCTGGGGCCAACGTCCTGACTTTC. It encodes CASSPPGAGANVLTF.